A single sample is the source of the 21 T cell receptor beta chains below, sequenced in a study of cytomegalovirus exposure and HLA in healthy donors (dated by TCRdb to 2015 to 2018). Preparation of the library involved the immunoSEQ multiplex PCR assay. For the multiplex PCR, a mixture combining 60 forward primers for TCR Vbeta segments and 13 reverse primers for TCR Jbeta segments was used. Sourced from immuneACCESS, this table was stored by TCRdb with only in-frame sequences that have V and J called. A share of the clones is absent; for the studies checked, an unresolved V gene accounts for under half, and the remainder has no known explanation. The sample table on file contains tens of thousands of clones. Approximately 2.9% of the sample rests with the top ten. The specimen was PBMCs. Receptors were obtained from a woman aged 25 to 39 in good health and CMV-seropositive.

The CDR3 here is CASSFRGMAYSPLHF. For the CDR3, the DNA is TGTGCCAGCAGTTTCAGGGGGATGGCATACTCACCCCTCCACTTT. This chain uses TRBV28 with TRBJ1-6; 7 bases fit TRBD1. The CDR3 has 15 amino acids. Germline V gene sequence: CDR1 MDHEN, CDR2 SYDVKM. Germline trimming cut 3 bases from V and 10 bases from J; bases unmatched to any gene: 9.

The V call is TRBV11-3, the J call TRBJ2-1; 11 bases line up with TRBD2. Germline-derived CDR1 and CDR2 are SGHNT and YENEEA. This CDR3 is built from 16 residues. V shed 1 base, J shed 8 bases, and the junction held 7 bases outside the gene matches. DNA of the CDR3: TGTGCCAGCAGCTTAGCTAGCGGGGGGATCCTCGATGAGCAGTTCTTC. Protein product: CASSLASGGILDEQFF.

The chain links TRBV5-1 to TRBJ2-1, with 11 bases that match TRBD2. Germline CDR1 reads SGHRS; CDR2 reads YFSETQ. V lost 4 bases to trimming and J lost 10 bases; unmatched junction nucleotides: 13. The CDR3 totals 16 residues. The CDR3 bases are TGCGCCAGCAGCCCTCGGCTAGCGGGGGGCCTAGAGGAGCAGTTCTTC. As protein: CASSPRLAGGLEEQFF.

V is TRBV10-1 and J is TRBJ1-1, with D uncertain. V lost 2 bases to trimming and J lost 5 bases, with 12 bases between them. Germline V gene lookup returns CDR1 WNHNN and CDR2 SYGVQD (reference sequence). The CDR3 loop spans 14 amino acids. The CDR3 protein is CASSERRGGTEAFF. DNA for the CDR3: TGCGCCAGCAGTGAGCGGCGGGGAGGAACTGAAGCTTTCTTT.

CDR3 sequence: CASRGTGGTGELFF. The CDR3 nucleotides read TGCGCCAGCAGGGGGACAGGGGGCACCGGGGAGCTGTTTTTT. V and J are TRBV10-2 and TRBJ2-2, with 11 nucleotides matching TRBD1. J was trimmed by 4 bases and V by 6 bases; bases with no gene match: 1. The CDR3 contains 14 residues. From germline, CDR1 is WSHSY and CDR2 SAAADI.

The chain combines TRBV7-9 with TRBJ2-6; perhaps TRBD1 as D (5 bases). The germline V gene encodes CDR1 SEHNR and CDR2 FQNEAQ (reference sequence). Trimming stripped 5 bases from V and 3 bases from J, with 11 bases between. CDR3 size: 15 residues. CDR3 loop: CASSTQGNGANVLTF. The CDR3 coding sequence is TGTGCCAGCAGCACCCAGGGTAATGGGGCCAACGTCCTGACTTTC.

Written as DNA, the CDR3 is TGTGCCAGCTCACCCCGGACAGGGCTTGAGGGCTACACCTTC. Translating gives CASSPRTGLEGYTF. The gene calls are TRBV18 and TRBJ1-2; TRBD1 aligns across 8 bases. Germline V gives CDR1 KGHSH, CDR2 LQKENI. The CDR3 is 14 residues long. V trimming: 3 bases; J trimming: 8 bases; junction bases outside the gene matches: 8.

This chain connects TRBV5-1 to TRBJ1-1; possible D gene TRBD1, 5 bases. The CDR3 covers 16 residues. V was pared by 2 bases and J by 6 bases, with 20 bases between. Germline loops: CDR1 SGHRS, CDR2 YFSETQ. CDR3 sequence reads: CASSFSGASVGAEAFF. CDR3 bases: TGCGCCAGCAGCTTCTCTGGGGCCTCAGTTGGGGCTGAAGCTTTCTTT.

V usage is TRBV6-1 and J usage is TRBJ1-6, with a possible D match to TRBD1 (5 bases). Between the trimmed V and J ends, which lost 6 bases and 4 bases, there was a span of 10 bases. CDR1 and CDR2 (germline): MNHNS, SASEGT. The CDR3 runs 14 residues. CDR3 coding DNA: TGTGCCAGCAGGCTTGGACAATATAATTCACCCCTCCACTTT. It is translated as CASRLGQYNSPLHF.

The gene calls are TRBV4-2 and TRBJ1-6; D perhaps matches TRBD1 (5 bases). Germline CDR1 LGHNA, CDR2 YNFKEQ. V was pared by 1 base and J by 7 bases, with 11 bases between. The CDR3 contains 15 residues. CDR3 sequence reads: CASSQGTPQNSPLHF. The CDR3 DNA reads TGTGCCAGCAGCCAAGGGACACCTCAGAATTCACCCCTCCACTTT.

This rearrangement joins TRBV6-4 to TRBJ2-3; D is possibly TRBD1 (6 bases). The CDR3 consists of 15 residues. The V end was cut by 2 bases, the J end by 1 base, with 10 bases between. Per germline, CDR1 MRHNA and CDR2 SNTAGT. CDR3 in amino acids: CASSDTAGGTDTQYF. The DNA of the CDR3 is TGTGCCAGCAGTGACACGGCAGGGGGCACAGATACGCAGTATTTT.

The chain employs TRBV7-2 and TRBJ1-2; a possible D gene is TRBD1 (5 bases). Germline V gives CDR1 SGHTA, CDR2 FQGNSA. Trimming stripped 2 bases from V and 2 bases from J, with 12 bases between. The CDR3 consists of 15 residues. The CDR3: CASSLRGGENYGYTF. As DNA, the CDR3 is TGTGCCAGCAGCTTAAGGGGCGGGGAAAACTATGGCTACACCTTC. The whole variable domain, filled in from reference TRBV7-2 and TRBJ1-2, reads GAGVSQSPSNKVTEKGKDVELRCDPISGHTALYWYRQSLGQGLEFLIYFQGNSAPDKSGLPSDRFSAERTGGSVSTLTIQRTQQEDSAVYLCASSLRGGENYGYTFGSGTRLTVV.

Remarks on this clone: The sample holds other DNA sequences that translate to the same CDR3. The chain combines TRBV27 with TRBJ1-1; D is unresolved. Trimming left V 3 bases short and J 1 base short, with 9 bases between. CDR3 length: 14 residues. Germline CDR1 reads MNHEY; CDR2 reads SMNVEV (reference sequence). Written as DNA, the CDR3 is TGTGCCAGCAGTTTCGCCGGCGGGAACACTGAAGCTTTCTTT. Its translation is CASSFAGGNTEAFF.

The V and J genes are TRBV29-1 and TRBJ1-1; D may be TRBD1 (6 bases). Per germline, CDR1 SQVTM and CDR2 ANQGSEA. CDR3 length equals 13 residues. V dropped 5 bases and J dropped 1 base, with 11 bases sitting between them. CDR3 nucleotides: TGCAGCGTTAACAGGGTTACGAACACTGAAGCTTTCTTT. Its translation is CSVNRVTNTEAFF.

The chain employs TRBV12-5 and TRBJ2-6; D perhaps matches TRBD1 (5 bases). The germline gives CDR1 LGHNT, CDR2 FRNRAP. This CDR3 spans 21 amino acids. V gave up 0 bases and J gave up 0 bases, with 21 bases separating them. Here the CDR3 DNA reads TGTGCTAGTGGTTTGGTTCGCCCTGACAGAGCCCTATACTCTGGGGCCAACGTCCTGACTTTC. Translation gives CASGLVRPDRALYSGANVLTF.

The rearrangement links TRBV14 to TRBJ2-5; the D is unclear. CDR1 SGHDN and CDR2 FVKESK come from the germline V gene. The CDR3 runs to 15 residues. The V and J ends lost 2 bases and 4 bases respectively, with 14 bases between them. As DNA, the CDR3 is TGTGCCAGCAGCCAAAAGTCGATTCAGCGAGAGACCCAGTACTTC. Its translation: CASSQKSIQRETQYF.

J is TRBJ1-6 and V is TRBV30, with 12 bases fitting TRBD1. The junction had 5 bases not matched to a gene; V was cut back by 2 bases and J by 9 bases. Germline CDR1 reads GTSNPN; CDR2 reads SVGIG (reference sequence). The CDR3 extends over 15 amino acids. The CDR3 protein is CAWSKGQGAGSPLHF. The CDR3 DNA is TGTGCCTGGAGTAAGGGACAGGGGGCCGGTTCACCCCTCCACTTT.

The chain links TRBV30 to TRBJ2-7, with 7 bases that match TRBD1. V gave up 8 bases and J gave up 0 bases; unmatched junction bases: 7. The CDR3 sequence is 13 residues long. CDR1 and CDR2 (germline): GTSNPN, SVGIG (reference sequence). CDR3 in amino acids: CAGDRVISYEQYF. In DNA, the CDR3 is TGTGCCGGTGACAGGGTAATCTCCTACGAGCAGTACTTC.

The chain joins TRBV18 to TRBJ2-2; a weak D match, TRBD2 (6 bases). The CDR3 runs 13 residues. The V end lost 3 bases, the J end lost 9 bases, and 11 bases lay between the germline ends. Germline-derived CDR1 and CDR2 are KGHSH and LQKENI. The CDR3: CASSPLTRRELFF. The CDR3 DNA reads as TGTGCCAGCTCACCGCTGACTAGGCGGGAGCTGTTTTTT.

The chain is built from TRBV11-3 and TRBJ1-6, with a weak D call TRBD1 (6 bases). The CDR3 has 15 amino acids. The V end was cut by 5 bases, the J end by 10 bases, with 18 bases between. Germline lookup yields CDR1 SGHNT and CDR2 YENEEA. CDR3 nucleotides: TGTGCCAGCAGCCCAGCGCAGGGGCCCATGTCACCCCTCCACTTT. It codes for CASSPAQGPMSPLHF.

The V and J genes are TRBV2 and TRBJ2-5; D gene unclear. Per the germline V gene, CDR1 is SNHLY and CDR2 is FYNNEI. The CDR3 is 14 residues long. Trimming stripped 7 bases from V and 1 base from J, with 13 bases between. The DNA of the CDR3 is TGTGCCAGCAATTCAGGAACAATCCAAGAGACCCAGTACTTC. This gives the protein CASNSGTIQETQYF.